The entry below describes one T cell receptor (beta chain). Its antigen remains unknown. These data are taken from a study of T cells in localized non-small cell lung cancer. Study-wide findings and caveats: It was uninvolved adjacent lung that showed the highest T cell clonality, exceeding tumor. Overall survival was longer when the density of T cells in the blood was higher.

The germline CDR1 and CDR2 sequences are SGHVS and FQNEAQ. The junction had 10 bases not matched to a gene; V was cut back by 1 base and J by 8 bases. There are 16 residues in the CDR3. Clones were sequenced by immunoSEQ multiplex PCR, and TCRdb holds only the in-frame ones, with some missing. The table lists tens of thousands of clones, roughly 88% of them singletons. This clonotype was sampled from a woman aged 40-70 years with stage I lung adenocarcinoma. Sequenced material: peripheral blood, taken before any cancer treatment. The rearrangement links TRBV7-8 to TRBJ1-4; TRBD1 matches 7 bases. CDR3 DNA: TGTGCCAGCAGCTTAGGTCTTGATCAGGGGGACGAAAAACTGTTTTTT. It encodes CASSLGLDQGDEKLFF.